This passage covers 22 T cell receptor beta chains from one sample sequenced in a study of T cells in Graves' hyperthyroidism and ophthalmopathy (dated by TCRdb to about 2019). Libraries were built with multiplex PCR. Data came from an Illumina HiSeq 2000. Amplification of TCR beta CDR3 regions was carried out from RNA transcripts. For the first round of RT-PCR on the TCR CDR3, the HTBI primer set was used together with the Qiagen OneStep RT-PCR kit. The raw public reads went through TCRdb reprocessing: fastp at Q25, MiXCR clone calling, in-frame beta chains kept. Merged by CDR3 protein, the rows form single entries marked with the most common genes and DNA. This sample holds 500,000 to 650,000 distinct CDR3 sequences; 12% to 15% were observed only once. The ten largest make up over 11% of the sample. The sample taken for sequencing was blood. These receptors all stem from a woman aged 35 to 49 with Graves' hyperthyroidism.

This clonotype was observed many times. The chain carries TRBV20-1 and TRBJ2-5; 10 bases agree with TRBD2. The CDR3 runs to 16 residues. Germline CDR1 reads DFQATT; CDR2 reads SNEGSKA (reference sequence). Trimming took 2 bases from V and 4 from J; bases not matched to a gene: 10. CDR3 loop: CSARSVAGGVGETQYF. The CDR3 DNA sequence: TGCAGTGCTAGATCCGTAGCGGGAGGAGTTGGAGAGACCCAGTACTTC.

This clonotype was recorded many times. The chain carries TRBV28 and TRBJ2-3; 9 positions agree with TRBD1. V dropped 3 bases and J dropped 4; count of bases not matched to a gene: 2. The CDR3 length is 14 residues. Germline V lookup: CDR1 MDHEN, CDR2 SYDVKM. CDR3 sequence reads: CASSLGQGPDTQYF. The CDR3 DNA reads as TGTGCCAGCAGTTTGGGACAGGGTCCAGATACGCAGTATTTT.

The chain combines TRBV18 with TRBJ2-7; D unresolved. Trimming pared 3 bases from V and 2 bases from J, leaving 14 bases between. Germline-derived CDR1 and CDR2 are KGHSH and LQKENI. This CDR3 has 15 residues. CDR3 in amino acids: CASSPSWAQAYEQYF. CDR3 bases: TGTGCCAGCTCACCCTCCTGGGCCCAGGCCTACGAGCAGTACTTC.

V and J are TRBV6-2 or TRBV6-3 and TRBJ1-1, with 10 bases fitting TRBD1. Losses at the gene ends were 6 bases for V and 3 bases for J; bases not matched to a gene: 7. The CDR3 covers 15 residues. The germline CDR1 and CDR2 sequences are MNHEY and SVGEGT. The CDR3 reads CASRTGGVGDTEAFF. CDR3 sequence (DNA): TGTGCCAGCAGGACAGGGGGCGTAGGGGACACTGAAGCTTTCTTT.

This clonotype has a count of ten or more. The chain joins TRBV13 to TRBJ2-7; D is unresolved. The CDR3 is 15 amino acids. In germline, CDR1 is PRHDT, CDR2 FYEKMQ (reference sequence). The V gene lost 1 base and the J gene lost 0 bases, with 10 bases spanning the gap. The CDR3 DNA follows: TGTGCCAGCAGCTTAGAGGGCAGCATCTCCTACGAGCAGTACTTC. Its translation: CASSLEGSISYEQYF. Supplemented by reference TRBV13 and TRBJ2-7, the full variable domain reads AAGVIQSPRHLIKEKRETATLKCYPIPRHDTVYWYQQGPGQDPQFLISFYEKMQSDKGSIPDRFSAQQFSDYHSELNMSSLELGDSALYFCASSLEGSISYEQYFGPGTRLTVT.

The genes are TRBV3-1 and TRBJ2-3; 10 bases align to TRBD1. Germline lookup yields CDR1 LGHDT and CDR2 YNNKEL (reference sequence). The junction had 7 bases not matched to a gene; V was cut back by 4 bases and J by 0 bases. The CDR3 spans 17 residues. CDR3 loop: CASSPTGTGESTDTQYF. DNA for the CDR3: TGTGCCAGCAGCCCGACAGGGACAGGGGAGAGCACAGATACGCAGTATTTT.

This clonotype was seen only a few times. In DNA form, the CDR3 reads TGTGCCAGCAGTTACTGGGGCGGGACAACCCAATCCCGTGGCTACACCTTC. Amino acid sequence: CASSYWGGTTQSRGYTF. The chain uses TRBV6-5 and TRBJ1-2; possibly TRBD1 for D (6 bases). The germline gives CDR1 MNHEY, CDR2 SVGAGI. With 1 base removed from V and 7 bases from J, the gap between germline ends came to 22 bases. This CDR3 spans 17 amino acids.

This clonotype was observed a few times. V gene TRBV20-1 combines with J gene TRBJ2-1; D not resolved. This CDR3 region has 10 residues. With 3 bases removed from V and 9 bases from J, the gap between germline ends came to 6 bases. Germline-derived CDR1 and CDR2 are DFQATT and SNEGSKA (reference sequence). CDR3: CSASYGEQFF. In nucleotides, the CDR3 is TGCAGTGCTAGCTACGGTGAGCAGTTCTTC.

This clonotype was recorded many times. This rearrangement joins TRBV28 to TRBJ2-1; D unclear. This CDR3 region has 13 residues. V dropped 5 bases and J dropped 7 bases, with 12 bases sitting between them. In germline, CDR1 is MDHEN, CDR2 SYDVKM. The DNA of the CDR3 is TGTGCCAGCAGTACCCCCCCCGCGAATGAGCAGTTCTTC. Protein sequence: CASSTPPANEQFF.

This clonotype came up many times. The genes are TRBV5-1 and TRBJ2-7, with 7 bases that match TRBD1. This CDR3 is built from 15 residues. Germline CDR1 and CDR2: SGHRS and YFSETQ. Trimming removed 0 bases from V and 4 bases from J; junction bases left unmatched: 7. The CDR3 spells CASSLELGGGYEQYF. CDR3 in DNA: TGCGCCAGCAGCTTGGAACTAGGGGGCGGATACGAGCAGTACTTC.

This clonotype appeared many times. As DNA, the CDR3 is TGTGCCAGCAGTGCTGTATACGAGCAGTACTTC. It encodes CASSAVYEQYF. V and J are TRBV28 and TRBJ2-7; D uncertain. The CDR3 runs to 11 residues. Germline CDR1 MDHEN, CDR2 SYDVKM. V was shortened by 5 bases and J by 4 bases, with 6 bases between the two germline ends.

This clonotype was detected only a few times. The chain is built from TRBV6-1 and TRBJ2-7; a weak D match, TRBD2 (7 bases). The germline CDR1 and CDR2 sequences are MNHNS and SASEGT. V lost 0 bases and J lost 5, with 14 bases in between. The CDR3 consists of 15 residues. CDR3 loop: CASSEAGGPGDEQYF. The DNA of the CDR3 is TGTGCCAGCAGTGAAGCGGGGGGGCCTGGTGACGAGCAGTACTTC.

This clonotype was picked up a small number of times. The genes are TRBV12-3 or TRBV12-4 and TRBJ1-5; D is uncertain. V gave up 5 bases and J gave up 6 bases, with 8 bases separating them. The CDR3 extends over 12 amino acids. The CDR3 region is CASSPSPQPQHF. The CDR3 nucleotides read TGTGCCAGCAGTCCCTCGCCTCAGCCCCAGCATTTT.

This clonotype came up many times. The gene calls are TRBV3-1 and TRBJ2-5, with D maybe TRBD1 (5 bases). V lost 2 bases, J lost 4 bases, and 17 bases lay in between. Looked up from germline, CDR1 is LGHDT and CDR2 is YNNKEL (reference sequence). CDR3 size: 16 residues. The CDR3 nucleotides are TGTGCCAGCAGCCAAAGAGGTCCAGGTCAGGGAGAGACCCAGTACTTC. Its translation: CASSQRGPGQGETQYF.

This clonotype was counted many times. The chain uses TRBV7-2 and TRBJ2-1; 7 bases match TRBD2. The CDR3 runs 13 residues. V gave up 5 bases and J gave up 4 bases; unmatched junction bases: 2. In germline, CDR1 is SGHTA, CDR2 FQGNSA. The CDR3 nucleotides read TGTGCCAGCAGCAGGGACTATTACAATGAGCAGTTCTTC. Protein sequence: CASSRDYYNEQFF.

This clonotype appeared many times. J is TRBJ2-1 and V is TRBV20-1; 9 positions match TRBD2. Germline V gene sequence: CDR1 DFQATT, CDR2 SNEGSKA (reference sequence). The length of the CDR3 is 18 residues. V was clipped by 6 bases and J by 4 bases; unmatched bases: 19. The CDR3 reads CSATGLALHIERYNEQFF. CDR3 nucleotides: TGCAGTGCAACAGGACTAGCGCTCCACATCGAACGTTACAATGAGCAGTTCTTC.

This clonotype was observed many times. The chain is built from TRBV2 and TRBJ2-5; 7 bases are shared with TRBD2. Germline V CDR1 and CDR2: SNHLY, FYNNEI. There are 14 residues in the CDR3. The junction had 11 bases not matched to a gene; V was cut back by 8 bases and J by 5 bases. CDR3 sequence (DNA): TGTGCCAGCGGGATGTGGGAGGGCCCCGAGACCCAGTACTTC. Its translation: CASGMWEGPETQYF. The full variable domain, in which reference TRBV2 and TRBJ2-5 provide the parts outside the CDR3, is EPEVTQTPSHQVTQMGQEVILRCVPISNHLYFYWYRQILGQKVEFLVSFYNNEISEKSEIFDDQFSVERPDGSNFTLKIRSTKLEDSAMYFCASGMWEGPETQYFGPGTRLLVL.

This clonotype was counted many times. V and J are TRBV6-1 and TRBJ2-1; no reliable D call. V was clipped by 5 bases and J by 0 bases, with 14 bases between them. Germline-derived CDR1 and CDR2 are MNHNS and SASEGT. This CDR3 is 16 amino acids long. CDR3 region: CASSPGPPSSYNEQFF. CDR3 DNA sequence: TGTGCCAGCAGTCCAGGCCCGCCGAGCTCCTACAATGAGCAGTTCTTC.

Of note for this clonotype: This sequence may be a read error, since a much larger clone differs from it by one base. The chain links TRBV12-3 or TRBV12-4 to TRBJ1-2, with 12 bases identical to TRBD1. The CDR3 totals 15 residues. The CDR3 sequence is CVSSLQGQGAAGYTF. In DNA, the CDR3 is TGTGTCAGCAGTTTACAGGGACAGGGGGCGGCTGGCTACACCTTC.

This clonotype occurred many times. The rearrangement joins TRBV9 to TRBJ2-3, with 11 bases that match TRBD2. CDR1 and CDR2 from the germline V gene are SGDLS and YYNGEE. J gave up 1 base and V 4 bases, and 5 bases lay outside the gene matches. There are 16 residues in the CDR3. In nucleotides, the CDR3 is TGTGCCAGCAGCAGAGATAGCGGGAGGGGCACAGATACGCAGTATTTT. Protein product: CASSRDSGRGTDTQYF.

The V gene is TRBV28, the J gene TRBJ2-7; 9 nucleotides line up with TRBD2. The V gene's germline CDR1 is MDHEN and CDR2 SYDVKM. There are 15 residues in the CDR3. The V and J ends lost 2 bases and 2 bases, in that order; junction bases with no gene match: 4. The DNA for the CDR3 is TGTGCCAGCAGTTTAAATCTAGCGGGGCCCTACGAGCAGTACTTC. Its protein is CASSLNLAGPYEQYF. Drawing the rest from reference TRBV28 and TRBJ2-7, the complete variable domain is DVKVTQSSRYLVKRTGEKVFLECVQDMDHENMFWYRQDPGLGLRLIYFSYDVKMKEKGDIPEGYSVSREKKERFSLILESASTNQTSMYLCASSLNLAGPYEQYFGPGTRLTVT.

This chain connects TRBV14 to TRBJ2-1; D is unresolved. The germline gives CDR1 SGHDN, CDR2 FVKESK. The CDR3 length is 13 residues. The germline V and J ends were trimmed by 2 bases and 3 bases, with 5 bases remaining between them. The CDR3 region is CASSQLGYNEQFF. CDR3 nucleotides: TGTGCCAGCAGCCAACTGGGCTACAATGAGCAGTTCTTC.